This T cell receptor (beta chain) was documented in a study of blood T cell repertoires in COVID-19. The wider study: From T cells, B-cell-depleted T cells, or PBMCs came the material, which was cDNA or gDNA.

How the authors handled the data: Counts of nucleated cells, estimated from reference gene primer amplification, were obtained. Libraries were prepared by immunoSEQ multiplex PCR; TCRdb keeps only in-frame clonotypes and omits some of them. V, J and clone size are those of that table, while D and trimming were read from the DNA. The sample consists of 180,000 or so clones, more than 65% of them appearing once. This CDR3 has 15 residues. The germline V gene encodes CDR1 MGHRA and CDR2 YSYEKL. The V gene lost 2 bases and the J gene lost 1 base, with 11 bases spanning the gap. This clonotype originated in a man in his fifties or sixties who had recovered from COVID-19. This chain joins TRBV4-1 and TRBJ2-5, with D perhaps matching TRBD1 (6 bases). Sequencing was performed on PBMCs or T cells enriched from blood (not recorded which). The CDR3 protein is CASSQLRGIQETQYF. CDR3 nucleotides: TGCGCCAGCAGCCAACTCAGGGGAATCCAAGAGACCCAGTACTTC.